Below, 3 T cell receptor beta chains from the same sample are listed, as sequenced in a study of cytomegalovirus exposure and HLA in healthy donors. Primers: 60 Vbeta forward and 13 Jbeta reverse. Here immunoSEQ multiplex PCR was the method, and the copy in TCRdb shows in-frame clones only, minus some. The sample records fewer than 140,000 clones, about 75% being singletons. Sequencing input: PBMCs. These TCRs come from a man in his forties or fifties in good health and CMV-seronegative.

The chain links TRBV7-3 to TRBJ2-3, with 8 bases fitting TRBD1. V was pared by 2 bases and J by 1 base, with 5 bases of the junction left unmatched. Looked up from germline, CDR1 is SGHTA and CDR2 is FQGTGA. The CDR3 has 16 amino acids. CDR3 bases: TGTGCCAGCAGCTTATCGTCAGGGGGCGGCACAGATACGCAGTATTTT. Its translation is CASSLSSGGGTDTQYF.

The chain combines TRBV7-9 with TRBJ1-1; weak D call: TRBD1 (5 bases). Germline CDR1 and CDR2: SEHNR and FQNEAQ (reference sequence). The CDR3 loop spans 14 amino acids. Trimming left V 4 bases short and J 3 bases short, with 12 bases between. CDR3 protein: CASSSRGGDTEAFF. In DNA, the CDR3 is TGTGCCAGCAGCTCACGGGGAGGGGACACTGAAGCTTTCTTT.

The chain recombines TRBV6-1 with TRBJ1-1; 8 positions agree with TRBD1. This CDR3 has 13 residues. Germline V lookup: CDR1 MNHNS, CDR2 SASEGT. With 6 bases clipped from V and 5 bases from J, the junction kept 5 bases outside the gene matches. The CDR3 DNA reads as TGTGCCAGCAGGCAGGGGGCGCGAACTGAAGCTTTCTTT. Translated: CASRQGARTEAFF.